This T cell receptor (beta chain) came from a study of identical twins. Each donor was a healthy Caucasian. This clonotype came up once. Its antigen is undetermined. General study findings and limits: Conclusions were drawn cross-sectionally by statistical analysis, without following the same donors. Weaker excess twin sharing was observed in beta out-of-frame sequences.

Each cDNA held unique molecular identifiers, and template switching gave it a universal primer site. TCRdb re-analysed the 5' RACE reads in MiXCR, keeping a single row per CDR3 protein. The sample holds fewer than 250,000 distinct CDR3 sequences, around 7.6% seen once. The sample also formed part of further work on yellow fever vaccine responses in identical twins.

The source is a young woman in good health. The sequenced sample consisted of CD8+ T cells sorted from blood.

Here the CDR3 reads CASRDANQETQYF. CDR3 coding DNA: TGTGCCAGCAGAGACGCGAATCAAGAGACCCAGTACTTC. The V and J genes are TRBV2 and TRBJ2-5; D gene unclear. Germline CDR1 SNHLY, CDR2 FYNNEI. The CDR3 sequence is 13 residues long. V was pared by 6 bases and J by 2 bases, with 10 bases between. The complete variable domain, with remaining parts taken from reference TRBV2 and TRBJ2-5, reads EPEVTQTPSHQVTQMGQEVILRCVPISNHLYFYWYRQILGQKVEFLVSFYNNEISEKSEIFDDQFSVERPDGSNFTLKIRSTKLEDSAMYFCASRDANQETQYFGPGTRLLVL.